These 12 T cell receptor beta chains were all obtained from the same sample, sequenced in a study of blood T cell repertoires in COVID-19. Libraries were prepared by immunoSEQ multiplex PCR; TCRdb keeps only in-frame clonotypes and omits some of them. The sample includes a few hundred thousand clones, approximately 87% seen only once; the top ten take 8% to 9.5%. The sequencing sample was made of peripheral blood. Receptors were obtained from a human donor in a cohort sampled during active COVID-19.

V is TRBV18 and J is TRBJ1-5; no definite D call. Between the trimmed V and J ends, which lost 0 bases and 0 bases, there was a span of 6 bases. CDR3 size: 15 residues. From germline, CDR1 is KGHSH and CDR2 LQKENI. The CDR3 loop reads CASSPPQASNQPQHF. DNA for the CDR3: TGTGCCAGCTCACCACCGCAGGCTAGCAATCAGCCCCAGCATTTT.

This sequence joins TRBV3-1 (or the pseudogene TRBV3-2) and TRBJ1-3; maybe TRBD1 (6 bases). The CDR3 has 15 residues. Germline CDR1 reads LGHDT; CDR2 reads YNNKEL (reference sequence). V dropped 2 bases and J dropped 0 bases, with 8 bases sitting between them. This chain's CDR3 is CASSQLTGSGNTIYF. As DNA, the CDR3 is TGTGCCAGCAGCCAACTGACAGGCTCTGGAAACACCATATATTTT.

The CDR3 protein is CSVKMYGTNYNEQFF. For the CDR3, the DNA is TGCAGCGTTAAAATGTACGGGACAAACTACAATGAGCAGTTCTTC. The chain employs TRBV29-1 and TRBJ2-1, with D perhaps matching TRBD1 (6 bases). Germline CDR1 SQVTM, CDR2 ANQGSEA. The CDR3 consists of 15 residues. Trimming stripped 5 bases from V and 3 bases from J, with 17 bases between.

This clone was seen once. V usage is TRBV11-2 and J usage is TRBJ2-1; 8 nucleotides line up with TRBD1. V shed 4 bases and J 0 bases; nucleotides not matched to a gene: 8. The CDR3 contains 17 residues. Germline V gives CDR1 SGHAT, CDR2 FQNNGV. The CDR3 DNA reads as TGTGCCAGCAGCTCAAGGACAGGGCTCAGCTCCTACAATGAGCAGTTCTTC. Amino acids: CASSSRTGLSSYNEQFF.

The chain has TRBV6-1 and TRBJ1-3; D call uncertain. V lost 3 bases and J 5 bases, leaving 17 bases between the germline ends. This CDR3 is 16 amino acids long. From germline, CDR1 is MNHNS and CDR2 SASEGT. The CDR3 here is CASSDLGRELRNTIYF. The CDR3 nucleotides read TGTGCCAGCAGTGACCTTGGGCGGGAGCTCCGAAACACCATATATTTT.

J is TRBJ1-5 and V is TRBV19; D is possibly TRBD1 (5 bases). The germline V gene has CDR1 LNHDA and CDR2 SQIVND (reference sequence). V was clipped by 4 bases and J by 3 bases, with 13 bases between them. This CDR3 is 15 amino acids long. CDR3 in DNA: TGTGCCAGTAGTACGAACACAGGAAACAATCAGCCCCAGCATTTT. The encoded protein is CASSTNTGNNQPQHF.

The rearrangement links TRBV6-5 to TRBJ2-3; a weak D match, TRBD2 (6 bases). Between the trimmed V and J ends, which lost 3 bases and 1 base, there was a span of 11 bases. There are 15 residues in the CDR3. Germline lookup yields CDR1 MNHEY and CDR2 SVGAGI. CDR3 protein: CASSYLGGGTDTQYF. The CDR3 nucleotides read TGTGCCAGCAGTTATCTCGGCGGGGGCACAGATACGCAGTATTTT.

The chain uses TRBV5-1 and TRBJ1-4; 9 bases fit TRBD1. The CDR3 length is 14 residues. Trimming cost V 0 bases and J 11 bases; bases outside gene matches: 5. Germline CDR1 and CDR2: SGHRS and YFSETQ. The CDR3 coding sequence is TGCGCCAGCAGCTTGGCAGGACAGGGGTCCAAACTGTTTTTT. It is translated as CASSLAGQGSKLFF.

CDR3: CASSPLNDRKYEQYF. The CDR3 DNA reads as TGTGCCAGCTCACCCCTAAACGACAGAAAATACGAGCAGTACTTC. This chain uses TRBV18 with TRBJ2-7, with D possibly TRBD1 on 5 matching bases. The CDR3 is 15 amino acids. Germline CDR1 is KGHSH and CDR2 is LQKENI. Between the trimmed V and J ends, which lost 3 bases and 4 bases, there was a span of 16 bases.

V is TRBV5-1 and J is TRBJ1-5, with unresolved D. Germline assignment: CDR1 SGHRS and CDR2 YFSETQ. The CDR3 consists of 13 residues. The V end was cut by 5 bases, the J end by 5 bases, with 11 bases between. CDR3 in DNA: TGCGCCAGCAGTTCGGGTCCGGATCAGCCCCAGCATTTT. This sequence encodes CASSSGPDQPQHF.

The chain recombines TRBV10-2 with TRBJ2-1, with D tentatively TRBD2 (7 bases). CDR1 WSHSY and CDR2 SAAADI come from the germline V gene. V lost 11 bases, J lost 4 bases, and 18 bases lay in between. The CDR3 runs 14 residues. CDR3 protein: CAGGASGVYNEQFF. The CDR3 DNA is TGCGCCGGGGGGGCCAGCGGGGTTTACAATGAGCAGTTCTTC.

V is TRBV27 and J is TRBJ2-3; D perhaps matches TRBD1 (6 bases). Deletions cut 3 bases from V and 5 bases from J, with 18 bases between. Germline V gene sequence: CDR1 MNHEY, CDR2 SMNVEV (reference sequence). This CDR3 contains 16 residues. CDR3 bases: TGTGCCAGCAGTTTGTTTACAGGGATGCAGGGAGATACGCAGTATTTT. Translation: CASSLFTGMQGDTQYF.